This T cell receptor (beta chain) was obtained from a study of cytomegalovirus exposure and HLA in healthy donors. Researchers ran the PCR with 60 Vbeta and 13 Jbeta primers. The repertoire was sequenced with immunoSEQ multiplex PCR; TCRdb's copy has only in-frame clones and lacks some. The repertoire holds fewer than 250,000 clones, 60% to 80% seen once, with less than 2% in the top ten. Germline assignment: CDR1 SGHDN and CDR2 FVKESK. The CDR3 contains 17 residues. The ends were cut back, 1 base at V and 2 bases at J, with 17 bases in the middle. The sequenced sample was PBMCs. J is TRBJ1-1 and V is TRBV14; no clear D. The clonotype comes from a woman under 30 in good health and CMV-seronegative. CDR3 DNA: TGTGCCAGCAGCCAAGTACTTCTCCGAGGCGATAACACTGAAGCTTTCTTT. Translating it yields CASSQVLLRGDNTEAFF.